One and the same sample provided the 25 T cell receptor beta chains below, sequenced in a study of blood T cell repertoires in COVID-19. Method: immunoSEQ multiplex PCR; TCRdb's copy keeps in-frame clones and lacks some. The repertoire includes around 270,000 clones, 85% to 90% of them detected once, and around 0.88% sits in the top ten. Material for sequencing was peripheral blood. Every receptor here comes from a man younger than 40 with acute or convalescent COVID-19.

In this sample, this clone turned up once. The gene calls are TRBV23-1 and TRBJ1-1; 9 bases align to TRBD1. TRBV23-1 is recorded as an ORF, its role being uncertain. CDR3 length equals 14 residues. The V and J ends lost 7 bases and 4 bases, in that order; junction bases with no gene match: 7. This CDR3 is CASTRDRAGTEAFF. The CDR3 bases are TGCGCCAGCACCCGGGACAGGGCAGGCACTGAAGCTTTCTTT.

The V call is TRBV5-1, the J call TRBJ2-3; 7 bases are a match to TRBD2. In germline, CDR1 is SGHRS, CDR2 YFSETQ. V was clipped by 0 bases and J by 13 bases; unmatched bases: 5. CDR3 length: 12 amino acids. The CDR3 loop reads CASSLEGTNEYF. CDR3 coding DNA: TGCGCCAGCAGCTTGGAGGGGACTAATGAGTATTTT.

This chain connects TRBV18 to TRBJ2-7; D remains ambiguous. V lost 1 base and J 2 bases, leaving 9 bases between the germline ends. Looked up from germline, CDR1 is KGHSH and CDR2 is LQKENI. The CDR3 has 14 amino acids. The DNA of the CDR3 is TGTGCCAGCTCACCACGAGGCTCCACCTACGAGCAGTACTTC. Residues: CASSPRGSTYEQYF.

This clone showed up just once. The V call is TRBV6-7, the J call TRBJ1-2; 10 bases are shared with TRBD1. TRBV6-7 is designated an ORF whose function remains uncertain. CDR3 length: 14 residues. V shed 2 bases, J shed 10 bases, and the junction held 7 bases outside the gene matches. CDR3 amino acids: CASSYRDRGRIYTF. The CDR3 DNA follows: TGTGCCAGCAGTTACCGGGACAGGGGACGAATCTACACCTTC.

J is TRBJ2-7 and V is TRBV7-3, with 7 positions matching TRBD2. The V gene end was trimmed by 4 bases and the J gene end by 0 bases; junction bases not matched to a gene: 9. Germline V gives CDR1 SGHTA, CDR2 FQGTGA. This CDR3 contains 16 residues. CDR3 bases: TGTGCCAGCAGCTCACCGAGCGGGGCGGACTCCTACGAGCAGTACTTC. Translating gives CASSSPSGADSYEQYF.

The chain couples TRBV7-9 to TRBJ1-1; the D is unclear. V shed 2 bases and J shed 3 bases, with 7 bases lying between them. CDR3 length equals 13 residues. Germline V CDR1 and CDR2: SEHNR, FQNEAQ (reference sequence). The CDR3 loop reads CASSLTRDTEAFF. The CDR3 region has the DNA TGTGCCAGCAGCTTAACCCGAGACACTGAAGCTTTCTTT.

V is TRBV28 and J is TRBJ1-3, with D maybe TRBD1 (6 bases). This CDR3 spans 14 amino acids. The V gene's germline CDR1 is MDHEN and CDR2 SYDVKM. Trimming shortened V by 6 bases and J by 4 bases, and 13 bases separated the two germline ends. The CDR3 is CASRKQGSGNTIYF. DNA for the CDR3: TGTGCCAGCAGAAAACAGGGAAGCGGAAACACCATATATTTT.

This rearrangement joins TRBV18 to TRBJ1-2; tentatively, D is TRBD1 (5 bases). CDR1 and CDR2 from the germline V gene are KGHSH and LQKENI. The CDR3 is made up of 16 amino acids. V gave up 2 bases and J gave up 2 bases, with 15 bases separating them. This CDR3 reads CASSPLGAGPNYGYTF. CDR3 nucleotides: TGTGCCAGCTCACCATTAGGGGCGGGGCCCAACTATGGCTACACCTTC.

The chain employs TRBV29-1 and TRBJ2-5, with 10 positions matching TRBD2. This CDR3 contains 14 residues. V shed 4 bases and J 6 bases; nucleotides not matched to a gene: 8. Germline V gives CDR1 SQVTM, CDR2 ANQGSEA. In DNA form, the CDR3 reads TGCAGCGTTGGGAGCGGGGGGGCATCGAAGACCCAGTACTTC. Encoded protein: CSVGSGGASKTQYF. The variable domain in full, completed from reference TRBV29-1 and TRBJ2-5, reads SAVISQKPSRDICQRGTSLTIQCQVDSQVTMMFWYRQQPGQSLTLIATANQGSEATYESGFVIDKFPISRPNLTFSTLTVSNMSPEDSSIYLCSVGSGGASKTQYFGPGTRLLVL.

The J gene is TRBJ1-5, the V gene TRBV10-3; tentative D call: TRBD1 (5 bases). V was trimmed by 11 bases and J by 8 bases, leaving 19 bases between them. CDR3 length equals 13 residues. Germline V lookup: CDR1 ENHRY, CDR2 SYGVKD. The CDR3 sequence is CASTAQGSKPQHF. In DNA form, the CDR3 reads TGTGCCTCAACCGCCCAGGGTAGCAAGCCCCAGCATTTT.

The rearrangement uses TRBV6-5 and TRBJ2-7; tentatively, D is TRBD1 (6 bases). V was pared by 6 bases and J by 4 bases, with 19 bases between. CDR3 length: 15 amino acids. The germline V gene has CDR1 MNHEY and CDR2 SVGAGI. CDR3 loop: CASSPVQGPKYEQYF. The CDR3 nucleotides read TGTGCCAGCAGCCCCGTACAGGGACCCAAATACGAGCAGTACTTC.

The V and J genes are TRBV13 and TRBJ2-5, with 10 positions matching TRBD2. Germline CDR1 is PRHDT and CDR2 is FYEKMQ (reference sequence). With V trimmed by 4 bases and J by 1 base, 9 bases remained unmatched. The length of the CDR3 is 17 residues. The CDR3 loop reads CASSSPDERGGQETQYF. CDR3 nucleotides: TGTGCCAGCAGCTCCCCCGACGAGCGGGGGGGCCAAGAGACCCAGTACTTC.

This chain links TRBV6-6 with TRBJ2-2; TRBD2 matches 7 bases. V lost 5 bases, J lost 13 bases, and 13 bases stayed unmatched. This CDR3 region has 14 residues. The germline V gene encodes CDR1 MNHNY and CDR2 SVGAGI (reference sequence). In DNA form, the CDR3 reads TGTGCCAGCAGTCCCGAGGGGACTAAAAAAGGGCTGTTTTTT. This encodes CASSPEGTKKGLFF.

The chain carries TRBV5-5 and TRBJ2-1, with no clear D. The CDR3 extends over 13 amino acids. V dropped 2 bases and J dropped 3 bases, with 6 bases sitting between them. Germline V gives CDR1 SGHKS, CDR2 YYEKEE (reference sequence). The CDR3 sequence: CASSLPRYNEQFF. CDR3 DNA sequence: TGTGCCAGCAGCTTACCGCGCTACAATGAGCAGTTCTTC. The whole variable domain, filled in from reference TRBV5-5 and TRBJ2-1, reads DAGVTQSPTHLIKTRGQQVTLRCSPISGHKSVSWYQQVLGQGPQFIFQYYEKEERGRGNFPDRFSARQFPNYSSELNVNALLLGDSALYLCASSLPRYNEQFFGPGTRLTVL.

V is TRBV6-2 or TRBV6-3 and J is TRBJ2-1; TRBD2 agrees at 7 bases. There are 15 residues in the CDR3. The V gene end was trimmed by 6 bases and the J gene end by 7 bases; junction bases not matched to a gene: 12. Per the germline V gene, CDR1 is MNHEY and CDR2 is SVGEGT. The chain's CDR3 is CASSPGSGDRNEQFF. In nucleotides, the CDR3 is TGTGCCAGCAGCCCCGGGAGCGGGGACCGAAATGAGCAGTTCTTC.

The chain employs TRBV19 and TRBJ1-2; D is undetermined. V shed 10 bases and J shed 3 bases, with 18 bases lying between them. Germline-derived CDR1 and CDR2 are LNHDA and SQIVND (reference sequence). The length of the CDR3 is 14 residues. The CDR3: CATTPPGSYYGYTF. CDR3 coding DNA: TGTGCCACTACTCCCCCGGGGTCTTACTATGGCTACACCTTC.

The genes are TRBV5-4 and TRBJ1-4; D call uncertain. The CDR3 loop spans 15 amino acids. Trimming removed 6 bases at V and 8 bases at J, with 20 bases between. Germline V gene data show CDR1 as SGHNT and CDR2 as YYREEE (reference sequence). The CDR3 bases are TGTGCCAGCAAGCCATGGGGAGGAGGGCCCGAAAAACTGTTTTTT. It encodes CASKPWGGGPEKLFF.

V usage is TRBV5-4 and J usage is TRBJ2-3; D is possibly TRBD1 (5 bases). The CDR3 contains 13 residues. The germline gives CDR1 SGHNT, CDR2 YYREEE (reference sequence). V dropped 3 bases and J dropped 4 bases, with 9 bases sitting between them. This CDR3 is CASSSWGADTQYF. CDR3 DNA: TGTGCCAGCAGCTCTTGGGGCGCAGATACGCAGTATTTT.

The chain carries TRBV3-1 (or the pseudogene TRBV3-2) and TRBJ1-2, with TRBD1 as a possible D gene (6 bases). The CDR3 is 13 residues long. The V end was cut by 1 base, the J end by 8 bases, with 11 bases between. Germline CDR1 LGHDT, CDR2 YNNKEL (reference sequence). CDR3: CASSQGPGAGYTF. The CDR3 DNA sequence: TGTGCCAGCAGCCAAGGTCCAGGGGCCGGCTACACCTTC.

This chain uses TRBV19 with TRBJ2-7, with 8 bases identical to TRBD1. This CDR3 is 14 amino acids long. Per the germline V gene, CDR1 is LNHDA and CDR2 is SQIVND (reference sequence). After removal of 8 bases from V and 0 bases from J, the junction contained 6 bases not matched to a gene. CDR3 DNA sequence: TGTGCCAGTCGGGGGACAGGCAGCTCCTACGAGCAGTACTTC. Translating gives CASRGTGSSYEQYF.

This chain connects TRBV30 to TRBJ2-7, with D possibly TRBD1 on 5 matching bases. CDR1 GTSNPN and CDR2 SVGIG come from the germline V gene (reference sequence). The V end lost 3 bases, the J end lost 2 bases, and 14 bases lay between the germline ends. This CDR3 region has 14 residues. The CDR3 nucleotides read TGTGCCTGGAGCCCAGGGATCCACCCCTACGAGCAGTACTTC. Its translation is CAWSPGIHPYEQYF.

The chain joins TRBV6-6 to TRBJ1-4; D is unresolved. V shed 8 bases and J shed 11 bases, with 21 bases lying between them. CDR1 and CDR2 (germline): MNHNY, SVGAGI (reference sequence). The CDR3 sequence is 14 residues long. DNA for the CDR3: TGTGCCAGCTTCGGTGCGAATACCAACGCGAAACTGTTTTTT. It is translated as CASFGANTNAKLFF.

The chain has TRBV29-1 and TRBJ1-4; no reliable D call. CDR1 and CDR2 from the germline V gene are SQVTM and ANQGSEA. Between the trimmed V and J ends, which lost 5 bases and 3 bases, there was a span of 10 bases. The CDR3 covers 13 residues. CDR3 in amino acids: CSVPTGSNEKLFF. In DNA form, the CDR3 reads TGCAGCGTTCCCACGGGGTCTAATGAAAAACTGTTTTTT.

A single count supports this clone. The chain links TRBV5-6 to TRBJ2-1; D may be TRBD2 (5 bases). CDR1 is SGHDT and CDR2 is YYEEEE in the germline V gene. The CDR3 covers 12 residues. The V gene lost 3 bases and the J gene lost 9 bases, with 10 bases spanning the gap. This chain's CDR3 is CASSSRRGEQFF. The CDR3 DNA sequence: TGTGCCAGCAGCTCCCGTCGGGGTGAGCAGTTCTTC.

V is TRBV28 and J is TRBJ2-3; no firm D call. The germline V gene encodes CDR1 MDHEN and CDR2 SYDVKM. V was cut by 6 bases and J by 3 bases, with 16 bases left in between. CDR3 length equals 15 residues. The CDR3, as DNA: TGTGCCAGCAGCCGTGCAGGCCTCGCTACAGATACGCAGTATTTT. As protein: CASSRAGLATDTQYF.